The TCR beta chain described here comes from a study of shared clonotypes between healthy human individuals. Study overall: Each donor's CD8 memory used one plate, CD8 naive two, each CD4 subset three. Points from the study as a whole: Estimated richness was generally greater in naive than memory subsets.

Method: immunoSEQ multiplex PCR; TCRdb's copy keeps in-frame clones and lacks some. In the table there are about 800,000 clones, 90% to 97% of which are singletons. CD45RO-negative cells were positively selected for CCR7, leaving out terminally differentiated effector memory CD45RA+ cells. There were only Caucasian adults among the donors, and all lived in Nashville, Tennessee. Remarks on this clone: Its specificity is not known.

The sample was naive CD8+ T cells sorted from blood. The receptor's source is a man younger than 45 in good health.

The CDR3 region is CASSLGEIWGADYEQYF. The CDR3 DNA follows: TGTGCCAGCAGCTTAGGAGAAATTTGGGGCGCAGATTACGAGCAGTACTTC. J is TRBJ2-7 and V is TRBV11-2; possible D gene TRBD1, 5 bases. The germline V and J ends were trimmed by 1 base and 4 bases, with 20 bases remaining between them. Germline-derived CDR1 and CDR2 are SGHAT and FQNNGV. The CDR3 spans 17 residues.